The T cell receptor beta chain described here comes from a study of cytomegalovirus exposure and HLA in healthy donors. Trimming removed 5 bases from V and 7 bases from J, with 20 bases in between. The germline V gene has CDR1 SGHTA and CDR2 FQGNSA. This CDR3 region has 16 residues. Both 60 Vbeta primers and 13 Jbeta primers went into the PCR. Method: immunoSEQ multiplex PCR; TCRdb's copy keeps in-frame clones and lacks some. The sample lists 150,000 to 200,000 clones, roughly four fifths seen once, with around a tenth in the top ten. The V gene is TRBV7-2, the J gene TRBJ1-4, with a weak D call TRBD1 (6 bases). Material for sequencing was PBMCs. The source is a man in his forties or fifties in good health and CMV-seropositive. CDR3 DNA: TGTGCCAGCAGCGCAGAGCCGGGACAAGAGGGTGAAAAACTGTTTTTT. This sequence encodes CASSAEPGQEGEKLFF.